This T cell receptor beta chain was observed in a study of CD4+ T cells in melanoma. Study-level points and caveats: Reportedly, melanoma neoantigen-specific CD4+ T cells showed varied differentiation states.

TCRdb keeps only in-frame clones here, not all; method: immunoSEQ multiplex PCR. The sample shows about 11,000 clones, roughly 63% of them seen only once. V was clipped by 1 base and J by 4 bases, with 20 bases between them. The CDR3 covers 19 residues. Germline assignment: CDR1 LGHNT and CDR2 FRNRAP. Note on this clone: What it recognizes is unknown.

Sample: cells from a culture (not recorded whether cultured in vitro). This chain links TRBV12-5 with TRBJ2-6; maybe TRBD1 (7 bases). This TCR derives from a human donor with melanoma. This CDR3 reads CASGLAQGGQTSGANVLTF. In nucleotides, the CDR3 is TGTGCTAGTGGTTTGGCCCAGGGGGGCCAGACCTCCGGGGCCAACGTCCTGACTTTC.